Listed below are T cell receptor beta chains from one sample, sequenced in a study of Graves' ophthalmopathy and Graves' hyperthyroidism. MiXCR, applied by TCRdb to the multiplex PCR reads, yields one record per CDR3 protein. This table holds about 160,000 distinct CDR3 sequences, roughly 37% found once. Sequencing input: peripheral blood. These receptors originate from a woman aged 40 to 50 with Graves' ophthalmopathy. The CDR3 runs from the conserved cysteine through the conserved F or W. Each record gives: clone size, V gene, D gene, J gene, CDR3 DNA, CDR3 protein. A D gene is named only where the DNA matches it firmly. A row's size may be missing; if present it is once, few, many or a size class.

-	TRBV7-3	-	TRBJ2-5	TGTGCCAGCAGCTTGGACGCACAAGGGACCCAGTACTTC	CASSLDAQGTQYF
many	TRBV19	TRBD2	TRBJ2-7	TGTGCCAGTAGTACGGGACTAGCGGGACGCGAGCAGTACTTC	CASSTGLAGREQYF
-	TRBV12-3/TRBV12-4	TRBD2	TRBJ2-5	TGTGCCAGCAGTAATTATATCTTGGGGGGGAAGGAGACCCAGTACTTC	CASSNYILGGKETQYF
-	TRBV7-2	TRBD1	TRBJ2-7	TGTGCCAGCAGCGCAGGGGACAGGGCATCCTACGAGCAGTACTTC	CASSAGDRASYEQYF
many	TRBV12-5	-	TRBJ1-2	TGTGCTAGTGGTCCGGATGGCTACACCTTC	CASGPDGYTF
few	TRBV7-2	-	TRBJ2-5	TGTGCCAGCAGCTTAGTCGCGGGGACAGAGACCCAGTACTTC	CASSLVAGTETQYF
-	TRBV12-3/TRBV12-4	TRBD1	TRBJ1-2	TGTGCCAGCAGTCTATATCAATGGACAGGGAAAGCGATGGGCTACACCTTC	CASSLYQWTGKAMGYTF
many	TRBV6-1	-	TRBJ1-1	TGTGCCAGCAGTGAAGCACCGGGGGTCAGGACTGAAGCTTTCTTT	CASSEAPGVRTEAFF
many	TRBV12-3/TRBV12-4	TRBD2	TRBJ2-4	TGTGCCAGCAGTCTTGGGGGGGGCAAAAACATTCAGTACTTC	CASSLGGGKNIQYF
-	TRBV10-3	-	TRBJ1-1	TGTGCCATATCACTCTCCAGGACGTATATGAACACTGAAGCTTTCTTT	CAISLSRTYMNTEAFF
many	TRBV29-1	-	TRBJ2-5	TGCAGCGTTGTCTACGGAGAGACCCAGTACTTC	CSVVYGETQYF
many	TRBV28	-	TRBJ1-2	TGTGCCAGCAGTCCCACCCCCCGCTCGACAGATGGCTACACCTTC	CASSPTPRSTDGYTF
-	TRBV28	-	TRBJ2-7	TGTGCCAGCAGTTTTGGGCACTTCTACGAGCAGTACTTC	CASSFGHFYEQYF